Listed here are 21 T cell receptor beta chains from one sample, sequenced in a study of blood T cell repertoires in COVID-19. Only in-frame clones appear in the TCRdb table, and some are missing; sequencing was by immunoSEQ multiplex PCR. The sample contains tens of thousands of clones, roughly 87% of which appear only once. Sequences were obtained from peripheral blood. The source is a woman of 80 years or more with acute or convalescent COVID-19.

This sequence joins TRBV18 and TRBJ2-2, with 11 bases matching TRBD2. From germline, CDR1 is KGHSH and CDR2 LQKENI. The V and J ends lost 4 bases and 1 base, in that order; junction bases with no gene match: 5. The CDR3 runs 17 residues. This CDR3 reads CASSQLAGEVNTGELFF. The CDR3 coding sequence is TGTGCCAGCTCACAACTAGCGGGAGAGGTGAACACCGGGGAGCTGTTTTTT.

This chain's CDR3 is CASSYAGTGVPELFF. The CDR3 DNA reads TGTGCCAGCAGTTACGCAGGGACAGGGGTTCCCGAGCTGTTTTTT. This chain joins TRBV6-5 and TRBJ2-2; 10 bases are shared with TRBD1. This CDR3 contains 15 residues. CDR1 and CDR2 from the germline V gene are MNHEY and SVGAGI. V lost 2 bases and J lost 11; bases outside the gene matches: 8.

This clone was seen only a few times. This chain joins TRBV5-1 and TRBJ2-3; possibly TRBD1 for D (6 bases). V shed 1 base and J shed 4 bases, with 10 bases lying between them. Germline CDR1 reads SGHRS; CDR2 reads YFSETQ. The CDR3 sequence is 14 residues long. CDR3 in amino acids: CASSLTRGADTQYF. The CDR3 DNA sequence: TGCGCCAGCAGCTTGACCAGGGGCGCAGATACGCAGTATTTT.

The chain is built from TRBV6-5 and TRBJ2-3; tentatively, D is TRBD2 (5 bases). CDR1 MNHEY and CDR2 SVGAGI come from the germline V gene. V was clipped by 11 bases and J by 3 bases, with 18 bases between them. This CDR3 is built from 14 residues. The CDR3 DNA is TGTGCCGCCAGTAGGCGGGTAGTAACAGATACGCAGTATTTT. Protein: CAASRRVVTDTQYF.

The rearrangement links TRBV28 to TRBJ2-1, with 7 bases lining up with TRBD2. J lost 2 bases, V lost 2 bases, and 3 bases had no gene match. Germline-derived CDR1 and CDR2 are MDHEN and SYDVKM. The CDR3 is made up of 15 amino acids. The CDR3 DNA sequence: TGTGCCAGCAGTTTAGGCGGGGGACCCTACAATGAGCAGTTCTTC. Amino acids: CASSLGGGPYNEQFF.

CDR3: CASSFPGSLYGYTF. CDR3 DNA: TGCGCCAGCAGCTTTCCAGGGTCCCTCTATGGCTACACCTTC. This sequence joins TRBV5-1 and TRBJ1-2; D perhaps matches TRBD1 (5 bases). The germline V gene has CDR1 SGHRS and CDR2 YFSETQ. This CDR3 is built from 14 residues. V shed 2 bases and J shed 4 bases, with 12 bases lying between them.

The V gene is TRBV11-3, the J gene TRBJ1-2, with a weak D call TRBD1 (6 bases). V was pared by 4 bases and J by 8 bases, with 14 bases between. The CDR3 consists of 13 residues. CDR1 and CDR2 (germline): SGHNT, YENEEA. The CDR3 DNA is TGTGCCAGCAGCTCCAACAGGGTAGACGGCTACACCTTC. Its protein is CASSSNRVDGYTF.

V usage is TRBV3-1 (or the pseudogene TRBV3-2) and J usage is TRBJ1-1; 9 bases are a match to TRBD1. Germline loops: CDR1 LGHDT, CDR2 YNNKEL (reference sequence). The length of the CDR3 is 14 residues. J gave up 1 base and V 4 bases, and 1 base lay outside the gene matches. CDR3 in DNA: TGTGCCAGCAGCCGGGACAGGGAGAACACTGAAGCTTTCTTT. Amino acids: CASSRDRENTEAFF.

The chain combines TRBV7-6 with TRBJ2-7; D call uncertain. Looked up from germline, CDR1 is SGHVS and CDR2 is FNYEAQ. The length of the CDR3 is 15 residues. V lost 1 base and J 2 bases, leaving 12 bases between the germline ends. CDR3 nucleotide sequence: TGTGCCAGCAGCTTAGGCGCGGCTGCAACCTACGAGCAGTACTTC. This encodes CASSLGAAATYEQYF.

For the CDR3, the DNA is TGCGCCAGCAGCTACGGGACAGGGCCCTACGAGCAGTACTTC. Its protein product is CASSYGTGPYEQYF. The chain carries TRBV5-1 and TRBJ2-7; 9 nucleotides agree with TRBD1. This CDR3 spans 14 amino acids. CDR1 and CDR2 (germline): SGHRS, YFSETQ. The ends lost 3 bases at V and 2 bases at J; junction bases unmatched: 3.

This rearrangement joins TRBV30 to TRBJ1-2; 7 positions agree with TRBD1. Germline values: CDR1 GTSNPN, CDR2 SVGIG (reference sequence). With 3 bases clipped from V and 8 bases from J, the junction kept 18 bases outside the gene matches. This CDR3 has 16 amino acids. CDR3 in DNA: TGTGCCTGGAGCCCTCCAACCTACGGGACAGCCGGGGGCTACACCTTC. Protein: CAWSPPTYGTAGGYTF.

The chain carries TRBV7-2 and TRBJ2-1, with D maybe TRBD2 (5 bases). V lost 10 bases, J lost 5 bases, and 15 bases lay in between. Germline loops: CDR1 SGHTA, CDR2 FQGNSA. The CDR3 contains 13 residues. The CDR3 is CATHSYGDNEQFF. The CDR3 DNA is TGTGCCACACATTCGTACGGGGACAATGAGCAGTTCTTC.

The chain's CDR3 is CASSLGATLYEQYF. The CDR3 DNA follows: TGTGCCAGCAGCTTAGGGGCCACCCTCTACGAGCAGTACTTC. V is TRBV7-9 and J is TRBJ2-7, with D unclear. Germline V gene lookup returns CDR1 SEHNR and CDR2 FQNEAQ (reference sequence). V was trimmed by 1 base and J by 3 bases, leaving 10 bases between them. The CDR3 spans 14 residues.

The CDR3 DNA reads as TGCGCCAGCAGCTTGGGGCAGACCTACAATGAGCAGTTCTTC. It encodes CASSLGQTYNEQFF. The V gene is TRBV5-1, the J gene TRBJ2-1; no firm D call. Germline V gives CDR1 SGHRS, CDR2 YFSETQ. The germline V and J ends were trimmed by 0 bases and 2 bases, with 6 bases remaining between them. The length of the CDR3 is 14 residues.

The chain is built from TRBV30 and TRBJ1-2; weak D call: TRBD1 (6 bases). Trimming took off 4 bases at V and 6 bases at J, with 18 bases between the two ends. This CDR3 is built from 14 residues. Germline CDR1 and CDR2: GTSNPN and SVGIG (reference sequence). In nucleotides, the CDR3 is TGTGCCTGGAATCCCTCCGGGACAAACAATGGCTACACCTTC. As protein: CAWNPSGTNNGYTF.

On this clone: The same CDR3 also results from other DNA sequences found in this sample. The V and J genes are TRBV5-1 and TRBJ1-5; 8 positions agree with TRBD1. The CDR3 is made up of 14 amino acids. The germline V gene has CDR1 SGHRS and CDR2 YFSETQ. V shed 3 bases and J 4 bases; nucleotides not matched to a gene: 3. CDR3 DNA sequence: TGCGCCAGCAGCTCGGGACAGGCAAATCAGCCCCAGCATTTT. Its translation is CASSSGQANQPQHF.

V gene TRBV7-9 combines with J gene TRBJ2-2; D possibly corresponds to TRBD2 (6 bases). This CDR3 contains 15 residues. Germline V CDR1 and CDR2: SEHNR, FQNEAQ (reference sequence). V was cut by 7 bases and J by 1 base, with 13 bases left in between. DNA of the CDR3: TGTGCCAGCACCTTGGGGACTGGGAACACCGGGGAGCTGTTTTTT. It encodes CASTLGTGNTGELFF.

CDR3 sequence (DNA): TGTGCCAGCAGCGAGGCCGGGACTAGCACAGATACGCAGTATTTT. The encoded protein is CASSEAGTSTDTQYF. The V call is TRBV9, the J call TRBJ2-3; D perhaps matches TRBD2 (6 bases). Germline CDR1 reads SGDLS; CDR2 reads YYNGEE. The length of the CDR3 is 15 residues. Trimming removed 3 bases at V and 0 bases at J, with 11 bases between.

This chain joins TRBV6-5 and TRBJ2-7; TRBD1 matches at 10 bases. CDR1 and CDR2 from the germline V gene are MNHEY and SVGAGI. The CDR3 loop spans 15 amino acids. V lost 0 bases, J lost 6 bases, and 5 bases stayed unmatched. CDR3 region: CASSYSGDRGGEQYF. The CDR3 DNA reads as TGTGCCAGCAGTTACTCCGGGGACAGGGGAGGCGAGCAGTACTTC.

The CDR3 sequence: CASSLSGSGNTIYF. For the CDR3, the DNA is TGTGCCAGCAGCCTCTCGGGATCTGGAAACACCATATATTTT. The rearrangement uses TRBV5-6 and TRBJ1-3; D gene ambiguous. V dropped 4 bases and J dropped 1 base, with 9 bases sitting between them. Germline CDR1 and CDR2: SGHDT and YYEEEE. The CDR3 runs 14 residues.

The count of this clone is one. This chain links TRBV15 with TRBJ2-7, with 7 bases lining up with TRBD1. Trimming cost V 3 bases and J 5 bases; bases outside gene matches: 7. This CDR3 is built from 14 residues. Germline V lookup: CDR1 LNHNV, CDR2 YYDKDF (reference sequence). CDR3 nucleotide sequence: TGTGCCACCAGCAGGGCCCAGGGGGTCGACGAGCAGTACTTC. Protein: CATSRAQGVDEQYF.